The clone carrying this TCR beta chain was seen many times. Antigen unknown. These data originate in a study of regulatory T cells in long-lasting Graves disease. Overall study findings and caveats: Persistent disease showed a preference for TRBV28, TRBJ1-2 and TRBJ2-5.

Library construction for TCR beta used iRepertoire HTBI primers and Arm-PCR of CDR3 regions. TCRdb called the multiplex PCR reads again in MiXCR, with one record for every CDR3 protein. The sample lists approximately 470,000 distinct CDR3 sequences; 15% to 20% were seen once. This CDR3 has 16 residues. Germline V gene sequence: CDR1 SQVTM, CDR2 ANQGSEA. V was clipped by 4 bases and J by 7 bases; unmatched bases: 7. Time point meaning: newly diagnosed GD, antithyroid drugs for less than 3 months. There was RNA extracted from PBMCs, and the TCR library was made from it. These data also featured in a second study, about T cells in Graves' hyperthyroidism and ophthalmopathy. That paper states: Exclusion followed for patients with uncontrolled infection, other autoimmune disease, pregnancy or lactation. Using the HTBI primer set, a first-round RT-PCR was run on the TCR CDR3.

The clonotype originates from a man aged 40-49 years with Graves disease. This rearrangement joins TRBV29-1 to TRBJ2-1, with 16 bases that match TRBD2. Source: peripheral blood mononuclear cells (PBMCs), taken at new diagnosis, from a patient treated with antithyroid drugs. The CDR3 region has the DNA TGCAGCGTTGTGGGACTAGCGGGAGGGCCGTATAATGAGCAGTTCTTC. Amino acids: CSVVGLAGGPYNEQFF.